Listed below are T cell receptor beta chains from one sample, sequenced in a study of T cells in Graves' hyperthyroidism and ophthalmopathy. MiXCR, run by TCRdb on the multiplex PCR reads, gives a single entry per CDR3 protein. The sample lists over 300,000 distinct CDR3 sequences; about 15% were seen once. The sequenced sample consisted of blood. The receptors derive from a woman aged 55-70 years with Graves' hyperthyroidism. CDR3s include the opening cysteine and the closing phenylalanine or tryptophan. A D gene is named only where the DNA matches it firmly. Expanded clones are given a class, and other clones once, few, many or no size at all.

>TRBJ2-1|TRBV7-9|.|TRBD2
CASSATGLAINEQFF
TGTGCCAGCAGCGCGACGGGACTAGCGATCAATGAGCAGTTCTTC
>TRBJ2-7|TRBV20-1|few|.
CSARVRDSYEQYF
TGCAGTGCTAGAGTTCGGGACTCCTACGAGCAGTACTTC
>TRBJ2-7|TRBV5-1|.|TRBD1
CASSRSLTGGDYYGQYF
TGCGCCAGCAGCCGATCCTTGACAGGGGGCGACTACTACGGGCAGTACTTC
>TRBJ1-2|TRBV19|.|.
CASSPPSWGGTDYGYTF
TGTGCCAGTAGTCCACCCTCTTGGGGGGGGACCGACTATGGCTACACCTTC
>TRBJ1-2|TRBV18|many|.
CASSDQGPIGYTF
TGTGCCAGCTCAGACCAGGGACCGATTGGCTACACCTTC
>TRBJ1-4|TRBV2|many|TRBD1
CASSQRDREKLFF
TGTGCCAGCAGCCAAAGGGACAGGGAAAAACTGTTTTTT
>TRBJ2-3|TRBV5-5|many|TRBD2
CASSLGASGRTDTQYF
TGTGCCAGCAGCTTGGGGGCTAGCGGGAGGACTGATACGCAGTATTTT
>TRBJ1-4|TRBV5-1|few|.
CASSLPGLPNEKLFF
TGCGCCAGCAGCTTGCCCGGGCTCCCTAATGAAAAACTGTTTTTT
>TRBJ2-7|TRBV19|many|.
CASTGENSYEQYF
TGTGCCAGTACGGGGGAAAATTCCTACGAGCAGTACTTC
>TRBJ1-1|TRBV10-3|many|.
CAISGGGQAMNTEAFF
TGTGCCATCAGTGGCGGGGGACAAGCAATGAACACTGAAGCTTTCTTT
>TRBJ1-1|TRBV10-1|many|.
CASSGSTVTEAFF
TGCGCCAGCAGCGGGAGTACGGTCACTGAAGCTTTCTTT
>TRBJ2-1|TRBV4-2|few|TRBD2
CASSPTSGRLNEQFF
TGTGCCAGCAGCCCCACTAGCGGGAGGCTGAATGAGCAGTTCTTC
>TRBJ2-6|TRBV20-1|.|TRBD1
CSARIRGLGANVLTF
TGCAGTGCTAGGATCAGGGGGCTTGGGGCCAACGTCCTGACTTTC
>TRBJ1-1|TRBV19|many|.
CASSIGGKTEAFF
TGTGCCAGTAGTATAGGGGGGAAGACTGAAGCTTTCTTT
>TRBJ2-7|TRBV10-3|many|TRBD1
CAISVSGQGTYEQYF
TGTGCCATCAGTGTTTCGGGACAGGGGACCTACGAGCAGTACTTC
>TRBJ2-1|TRBV12-3/TRBV12-4|many|TRBD2
CASSLARREGDNEQFF
TGTGCCAGCAGTTTAGCGAGGCGGGAGGGGGACAATGAGCAGTTCTTC
>TRBJ2-7|TRBV7-2|many|.
CASSFVGIELYEQYF
TGTGCCAGCAGCTTTGTCGGGATAGAGTTGTACGAGCAGTACTTC
>TRBJ1-1|TRBV5-1|few|TRBD1
CASSSTGLTEAFF
TGCGCCAGCAGCTCGACAGGGTTAACTGAAGCTTTCTTT
>TRBJ1-1|TRBV20-1|few|.
CSAREIPGETEAFF
TGCAGTGCTAGAGAGATACCAGGGGAAACTGAAGCTTTCTTT
>TRBJ2-7|TRBV29-1|many|TRBD1
CSVDTGADAEQYF
TGCAGCGTTGATACAGGGGCTGACGCCGAGCAGTACTTC
>TRBJ2-7|TRBV6-1|few|TRBD1
CASSPDRGETYEQYF
TGTGCCAGCAGCCCGGACAGGGGCGAGACCTACGAGCAGTACTTC
>TRBJ1-2|TRBV24-1|many|.
CATSDPGQTQNYGYTF
TGTGCCACCAGTGACCCAGGACAGACTCAGAACTATGGCTACACCTTC
>TRBJ2-3|TRBV12-3/TRBV12-4|.|.
CASSLTLREGKTDTQYF
TGTGCCAGCAGCTTAACACTCAGGGAAGGGAAGACAGATACGCAGTATTTT
>TRBJ2-7|TRBV5-1|many|.
CASRPGGGGNTYEQYF
TGCGCCAGCCGCCCAGGAGGGGGCGGGAATACCTACGAGCAGTACTTC
>TRBJ1-1|TRBV27|many|.
CASSLEGLSTEAFF
TGTGCCAGCAGTTTAGAGGGGCTGAGCACTGAAGCTTTCTTT
>TRBJ1-6|TRBV20-1|.|.
CSASMGGRSYNSPLHF
TGCAGTGCTAGCATGGGGGGAAGATCCTATAATTCACCCCTCCACTTT
>TRBJ1-1|TRBV14|few|.
CASSPLGSTGAFF
TGTGCCAGCAGCCCCCTTGGAAGTACGGGAGCTTTCTTT
>TRBJ2-1|TRBV7-9|many|.
CASSFLLVNEQFF
TGTGCCAGCAGCTTTCTACTAGTCAATGAGCAGTTCTTC
>TRBJ2-3|TRBV3-1|many|TRBD2
CASSQDQGGTSDTDTQYF
TGTGCCAGCAGCCAAGATCAGGGCGGGACTAGCGACACAGATACGCAGTATTTT
>TRBJ2-3|TRBV5-1|many|TRBD1
CASSLWTGMGTDTQYF
TGCGCCAGCAGCTTGTGGACAGGGATGGGCACAGATACGCAGTATTTT
>TRBJ2-1|TRBV6-1|few|TRBD1
CASSKRQGSYNEQFF
TGTGCCAGCAGTAAGAGACAGGGCTCCTACAATGAGCAGTTCTTC
>TRBJ2-7|TRBV30|many|.
CACITLQGRSEQYF
TGTGCCTGTATCACCCTCCAGGGGAGGAGCGAGCAGTACTTC
>TRBJ2-7|TRBV28|many|.
CASRTLLGYEQYF
TGTGCCAGCAGGACCCTACTCGGCTACGAGCAGTACTTC
>TRBJ1-4|TRBV7-2|few|.
CASSLASTATNEKLFF
TGTGCCAGCAGCTTAGCTAGCACAGCAACTAATGAAAAACTGTTTTTT
>TRBJ1-2|TRBV3-1|many|.
CASSRSEGNYGYTF
TGTGCCAGCAGCCGATCGGAGGGGAACTATGGCTACACCTTC
>TRBJ1-2|TRBV4-1|.|TRBD1
CASSQPGTGHGYGYTF
TGCGCCAGCAGCCAGCCCGGGACAGGGCATGGGTACGGCTACACCTTC
>TRBJ2-5|TRBV7-3|.|.
CASRRGGKQETQYF
TGTGCCAGCAGGAGGGGTGGGAAACAAGAGACCCAGTACTTT
>TRBJ2-7|TRBV10-2|many|.
CASSDVWGSGYEQYF
TGCGCCAGCAGTGACGTTTGGGGGAGTGGGTACGAGCAGTACTTC
>TRBJ2-3|TRBV10-1|.|TRBD2
CASSGPLAGGLTDTQYF
TGCGCCAGCAGTGGACCGCTAGCGGGAGGACTCACAGATACGCAGTATTTT
>TRBJ2-3|TRBV20-1|.|TRBD2
CSARDVAGGADTQYF
TGCAGTGCTAGAGATGTAGCGGGAGGGGCAGATACGCAGTATTTT
>TRBJ2-3|TRBV28|many|.
CASSLRRQAADTQYF
TGTGCCAGCAGTTTAAGGAGACAGGCTGCAGATACGCAGTATTTT
>TRBJ2-7|TRBV3-1|many|.
CASSQEGEGSGYEQYF
TGTGCCAGCAGCCAAGAAGGCGAAGGGTCGGGGTACGAGCAGTACTTC
>TRBJ1-5|TRBV3-1|.|.
CASSQDRRVGQPQHF
TGTGCCAGCAGCCAAGATAGAAGGGTTGGACAGCCCCAGCATTTT
>TRBJ2-5|TRBV10-3|many|.
CAISAGRQVQETQYF
TGTGCCATCAGTGCGGGCCGGCAGGTACAAGAGACCCAGTACTTC
>TRBJ2-7|TRBV5-1|few|TRBD1
CASSATGTGRYEQYF
TGCGCCAGCAGCGCAACCGGGACAGGAAGATACGAGCAGTACTTC
>TRBJ2-6|TRBV5-8|few|.
CASSWSVNSGANVLTF
TGTGCCAGCAGCTGGTCGGTGAACTCTGGGGCCAACGTCCTGACTTTC
>TRBJ1-1|TRBV7-9|many|.
CASSLAQNTEAFF
TGTGCCAGCAGCTTAGCGCAGAACACTGAAGCTTTCTTT
>TRBJ2-5|TRBV7-8|many|TRBD1
CASSGTGTGGETQYF
TGTGCCAGCAGCGGGACCGGGACAGGGGGCGAGACCCAGTACTTC
>TRBJ1-2|TRBV5-1|few|TRBD1
CASSLEGQEDGYTF
TGCGCCAGCAGCTTGGAGGGACAGGAGGATGGCTACACCTTC
>TRBJ1-4|TRBV30|many|TRBD1
CAGDRGDEKLFF
TGTGCCGGAGACAGGGGTGATGAAAAACTGTTTTTT
>TRBJ2-1|TRBV9|many|.
CASSVELNGDNEQFF
TGTGCCAGCAGCGTAGAACTAAACGGGGACAATGAGCAGTTCTTC
>TRBJ2-5|TRBV19|few|TRBD2
CASSMELAGVGETQYF
TGTGCCAGTAGTATGGAACTAGCGGGAGTTGGAGAGACCCAGTACTTC
>TRBJ2-3|TRBV15|many|.
CATSTSYLSARGRSDADTQYF
TGTGCCACCAGCACGTCTTATCTGTCCGCTAGGGGGAGGTCGGACGCAGATACGCAGTATTTT
>TRBJ2-1|TRBV19|few|TRBD2
CASRLAGGPLNEQFF
TGTGCCAGTCGGTTAGCGGGAGGGCCTTTGAATGAGCAGTTCTTC
>TRBJ2-1|TRBV27|few|.
CASRTRGSGFNEQFF
TGTGCCAGCCGAACCAGGGGTTCTGGCTTCAATGAGCAGTTCTTC
>TRBJ2-1|TRBV3-1|many|.
CASSPRVSSYNEQFF
TGTGCCAGCAGCCCTCGGGTAAGCTCCTACAATGAGCAGTTCTTC
>TRBJ1-3|TRBV5-8|few|.
CASTLGPGSGNTIYF
TGTGCCAGCACCTTAGGCCCGGGATCTGGAAACACCATATATTTT
>TRBJ1-1|TRBV18|many|.
CASSPVAFMNTEAFF
TGTGCCAGCTCACCAGTAGCCTTCATGAACACTGAAGCTTTCTTT
>TRBJ2-3|TRBV28|many|.
CASYGSPTDTQYF
TGTGCCAGCTACGGGAGTCCTACAGATACGCAGTATTTT